The 5 T cell receptor beta chains listed next were all sequenced from one sample in a study of cytomegalovirus exposure and HLA in healthy donors. Primers for the PCR totalled 60 Vbeta and 13 Jbeta. Only in-frame clones appear in the TCRdb table, and some are missing; sequencing was by immunoSEQ multiplex PCR. The sample has 130,000 or so clones, roughly 71% seen once; the top ten hold 1.3%. The sequencing sample was made of PBMCs. These TCRs come from a woman aged 40 to 50 in good health and CMV-seronegative.

This clone turned up a few times. This CDR3 reads CASSPSQDYEQYF. The CDR3 DNA sequence: TGTGCCAGCTCACCCTCACAGGATTACGAGCAGTACTTC. This sequence joins TRBV18 and TRBJ2-7, with D possibly matching TRBD1 (5 bases). V lost 3 bases and J 4 bases, leaving 10 bases between the germline ends. This CDR3 spans 13 amino acids. The V gene's germline CDR1 is KGHSH and CDR2 LQKENI.

The gene calls are TRBV28 and TRBJ1-1; D is perhaps TRBD1 (6 bases). Per the germline V gene, CDR1 is MDHEN and CDR2 is SYDVKM. Trimming left V 8 bases short and J 2 bases short, with 15 bases between. CDR3 size: 14 residues. CDR3 bases: TGTGCCAGCGGCAAGGGAGGGACAAACACTGAAGCTTTCTTT. Residues: CASGKGGTNTEAFF.

V usage is TRBV2 and J usage is TRBJ1-1; D is possibly TRBD1 (5 bases). CDR3 length equals 13 residues. The germline CDR1 and CDR2 sequences are SNHLY and FYNNEI. The V and J ends lost 8 bases and 10 bases respectively, with 20 bases between them. The CDR3 is CASFNWMSGLAFF. CDR3 in DNA: TGTGCCAGCTTTAATTGGATGTCAGGGTTAGCTTTCTTT.

CDR3 sequence: CASSQGWTRSTDTQYF. The CDR3, as DNA: TGCGCCAGCAGCCAAGGGTGGACTAGATCCACAGATACGCAGTATTTT. The gene calls are TRBV4-1 and TRBJ2-3, with TRBD2 matching over 7 bases. The CDR3 extends over 16 amino acids. V shed 1 base and J 2 bases; nucleotides not matched to a gene: 6. Germline values: CDR1 MGHRA, CDR2 YSYEKL.

The chain joins TRBV28 to TRBJ2-1; no clear D. V gave up 3 bases and J gave up 9 bases, with 6 bases separating them. Germline CDR1 MDHEN, CDR2 SYDVKM. The CDR3 loop spans 11 amino acids. The CDR3 DNA is TGTGCCAGCAGTTTCAACTGTGAGCAGTTCTTC. Translating gives CASSFNCEQFF.